Sequencing of this TCR beta chain was carried out in a study of post-analysis software for immune sequencing data. The study's findings and limits: Four to six TRBV segments, including TRBV5-6, TRBV5-1 and TRBV20-1, were more frequent in patients than controls.

In the case of this clonotype: As yet, its antigen is unknown.

The TCR beta cDNA libraries contained unique molecular identifiers. TCRdb called the PCR reads again in MiXCR, with one record for every CDR3 protein. The table has approximately 570,000 distinct CDR3 sequences, roughly 40% seen once; the top ten hold over 1.5%. The V and J ends lost 5 bases and 1 base respectively, with 20 bases between them. The CDR3 has 17 amino acids. Germline V gene data show CDR1 as PRHDT and CDR2 as FYEKMQ (reference sequence). Sequenced material: blood. The clonotype was recovered from a girl under 18 with multiple sclerosis. This chain connects TRBV13 to TRBJ2-5; D is possibly TRBD1 (5 bases). CDR3 region: CASSSHTLTVAQETQYF. CDR3 DNA: TGTGCCAGCAGCAGTCATACACTGACAGTGGCCCAAGAGACCCAGTACTTC.